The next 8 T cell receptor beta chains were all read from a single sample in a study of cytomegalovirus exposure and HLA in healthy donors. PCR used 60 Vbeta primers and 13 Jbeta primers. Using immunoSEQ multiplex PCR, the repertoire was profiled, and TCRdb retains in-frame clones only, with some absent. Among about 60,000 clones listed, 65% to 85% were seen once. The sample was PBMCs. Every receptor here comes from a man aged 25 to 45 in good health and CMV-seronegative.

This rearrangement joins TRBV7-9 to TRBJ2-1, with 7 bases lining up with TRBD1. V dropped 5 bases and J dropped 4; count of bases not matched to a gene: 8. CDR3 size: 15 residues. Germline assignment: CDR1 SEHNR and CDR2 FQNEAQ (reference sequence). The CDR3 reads CASSHTGTDYNEQFF. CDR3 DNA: TGTGCCAGCAGCCACACCGGGACAGATTACAATGAGCAGTTCTTC.

CDR3 in DNA: TGTGCCAGCAGTTTTAGACAGTTTTCTAATGAAAAACTGTTTTTT. Translation: CASSFRQFSNEKLFF. The chain recombines TRBV6-5 with TRBJ1-4, with D tentatively TRBD1 (5 bases). The V end lost 4 bases, the J end lost 3 bases, and 12 bases lay between the germline ends. The CDR3 length is 15 residues. Germline V gene lookup returns CDR1 MNHEY and CDR2 SVGAGI.

CDR3 coding DNA: TGTGCCTGGAGCTCCGGGACAACTAGAATCGTACCGGGAAACACCATATATTTT. This encodes CAWSSGTTRIVPGNTIYF. The chain carries TRBV30 and TRBJ2-2; weak D call: TRBD1 (6 bases). The J call is uncertain, as TRBJ1-3 better fits the DNA end. CDR3 size: 18 residues. The germline CDR1 and CDR2 sequences are GTSNPN and SVGIG (reference sequence).

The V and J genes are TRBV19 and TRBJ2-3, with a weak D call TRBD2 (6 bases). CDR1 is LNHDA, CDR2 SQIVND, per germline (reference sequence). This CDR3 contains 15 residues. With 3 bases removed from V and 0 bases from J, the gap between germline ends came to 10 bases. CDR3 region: CASSIGGTSTDTQYF. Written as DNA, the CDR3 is TGTGCCAGTAGTATTGGCGGGACTAGCACAGATACGCAGTATTTT.

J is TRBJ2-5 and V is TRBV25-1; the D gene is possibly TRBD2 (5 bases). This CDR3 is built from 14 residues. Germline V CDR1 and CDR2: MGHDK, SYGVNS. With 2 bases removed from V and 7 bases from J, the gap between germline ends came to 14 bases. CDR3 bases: TGTGCCAGCAGTGAACCAGCGGCCCTTGGGACCCAGTACTTC. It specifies CASSEPAALGTQYF.

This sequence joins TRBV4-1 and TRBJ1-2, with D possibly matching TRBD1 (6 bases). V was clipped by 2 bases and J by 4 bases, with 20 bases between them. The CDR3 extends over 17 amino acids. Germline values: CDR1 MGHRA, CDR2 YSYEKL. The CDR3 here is CASSQHPAKTGPYGYTF. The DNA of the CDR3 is TGCGCCAGCAGCCAACATCCCGCAAAGACAGGTCCCTATGGCTACACCTTC.

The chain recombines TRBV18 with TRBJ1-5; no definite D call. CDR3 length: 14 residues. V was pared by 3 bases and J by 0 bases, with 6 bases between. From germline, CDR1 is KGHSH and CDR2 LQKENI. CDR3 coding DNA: TGTGCCAGCTCACCCTCTCGTAGCAATCAGCCCCAGCATTTT. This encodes CASSPSRSNQPQHF.

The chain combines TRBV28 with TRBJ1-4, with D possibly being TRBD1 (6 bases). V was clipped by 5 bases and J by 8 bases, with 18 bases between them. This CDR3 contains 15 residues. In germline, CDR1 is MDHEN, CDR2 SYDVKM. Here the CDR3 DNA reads TGTGCCAGCAGTCCATGGGACACTAGACCGGAAAAACTGTTTTTT. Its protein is CASSPWDTRPEKLFF.